The following is a T cell receptor (beta chain) sequence with its context. Its matching antigen is unknown. The sample comes from a study of T cells after yellow fever vaccination. 5'RACE template switching produced TCR cDNA carrying a universal primer site and UMIs. TCRdb passed the 5' RACE reads through MiXCR, listing each CDR3 protein once. The sample contains approximately 300,000 distinct CDR3 sequences, around 6.8% of which appear only once. Study-wide findings and caveats: Clones from primary vaccination mostly reappeared after the booster (about 97% CD4, approximately 88% CD8). Clonotype sharing between CD4 and CD8 compartments was small.

There are 13 residues in the CDR3. Trimming took off 6 bases at V and 3 bases at J, with 14 bases between the two ends. Germline V gives CDR1 DFQATT, CDR2 SNEGSKA (reference sequence). The sample here was PBMCs, taken about 41 days after the first yellow fever vaccination. This TCR was sampled from a man younger than 35 who received the YFV17D yellow fever vaccine. This chain links TRBV20-1 with TRBJ1-1; the D gene is possibly TRBD1 (6 bases). CDR3 sequence: CSARADRDTEAFF. The CDR3 DNA reads as TGCAGTGCCCGAGCGGACAGAGACACTGAAGCTTTCTTT.